The next 2 T cell receptor beta chains were all read from a single sample in a study of T-cell reconstitution after alpha-beta-depleted transplantation in children. TCRbeta library construction was performed incorporating unique molecular identifiers. One entry per CDR3 protein results from TCRdb running MiXCR on the PCR reads. The sample has approximately 82,000 distinct CDR3 sequences; 15% are singletons. The starting material was PBMCs, mostly from graft donor cells, obtained 180 days after TCRalphabeta/CD19-depleted stem cell transplant. The receptors derive from a male patient aged 2-15 years who had a stem cell transplant for acute lymphoblastic leukemia, so the T cells may come from the graft donor.

A few counts support this clonotype. The chain recombines TRBV7-2 with TRBJ2-4; maybe TRBD1 (5 bases). The germline V gene has CDR1 SGHTA and CDR2 FQGNSA. CDR3 size: 15 residues. The V gene lost 4 bases and the J gene lost 0 bases, with 10 bases spanning the gap. This chain's CDR3 is CASSWKGIAKNIQYF. The CDR3 DNA follows: TGTGCCAGCAGCTGGAAGGGGATAGCCAAAAACATTCAGTACTTC.

This clonotype was counted ten times or more. The rearrangement uses TRBV4-2 and TRBJ2-3; D is perhaps TRBD2 (6 bases). The CDR3 covers 18 residues. Germline CDR1 reads LGHNA; CDR2 reads YNFKEQ. Trimming stripped 4 bases from V and 0 bases from J, with 20 bases between. CDR3 in DNA: TGTGCCAGCAGCCCGCCATCCTGGGGCGGGGTTAGCACAGATACGCAGTATTTT. Protein sequence: CASSPPSWGGVSTDTQYF.